The present entry profiles one T cell receptor (beta chain) with its context. TCRdb re-derived calls from the 5' RACE reads in MiXCR, one entry per CDR3 protein. The sample shows under 900,000 distinct CDR3 sequences, roughly 20% of them seen only once. This sample is drawn from a study of identical twins. Germline V gene sequence: CDR1 SGHTA, CDR2 FQGNSA. With 4 bases removed from V and 6 bases from J, the gap between germline ends came to 14 bases. The CDR3 length is 14 residues. Each donor (without exception) was a healthy Caucasian. These same records also appear under a second study, on T cells expressing NK-cell markers. This second report adds: The TCR beta repertoires were obtained from sorted CD3+CD56+NKG2C+, CD3+CD56+NKG2C- and CD3+CD56-NKG2C+ T cells. With an anti-gamma-delta TCR antibody, sorting in several experiments was kept to alpha-beta TCR T cells.

The V gene is TRBV7-2, the J gene TRBJ2-3, with a possible D match to TRBD1 (5 bases). Sample: PBMCs. This TCR came from a woman aged 18-29 years in good health. This CDR3 is CASSSDFRADTQYF. In nucleotides, the CDR3 is TGTGCCAGCAGCTCAGACTTCAGGGCTGATACGCAGTATTTT.